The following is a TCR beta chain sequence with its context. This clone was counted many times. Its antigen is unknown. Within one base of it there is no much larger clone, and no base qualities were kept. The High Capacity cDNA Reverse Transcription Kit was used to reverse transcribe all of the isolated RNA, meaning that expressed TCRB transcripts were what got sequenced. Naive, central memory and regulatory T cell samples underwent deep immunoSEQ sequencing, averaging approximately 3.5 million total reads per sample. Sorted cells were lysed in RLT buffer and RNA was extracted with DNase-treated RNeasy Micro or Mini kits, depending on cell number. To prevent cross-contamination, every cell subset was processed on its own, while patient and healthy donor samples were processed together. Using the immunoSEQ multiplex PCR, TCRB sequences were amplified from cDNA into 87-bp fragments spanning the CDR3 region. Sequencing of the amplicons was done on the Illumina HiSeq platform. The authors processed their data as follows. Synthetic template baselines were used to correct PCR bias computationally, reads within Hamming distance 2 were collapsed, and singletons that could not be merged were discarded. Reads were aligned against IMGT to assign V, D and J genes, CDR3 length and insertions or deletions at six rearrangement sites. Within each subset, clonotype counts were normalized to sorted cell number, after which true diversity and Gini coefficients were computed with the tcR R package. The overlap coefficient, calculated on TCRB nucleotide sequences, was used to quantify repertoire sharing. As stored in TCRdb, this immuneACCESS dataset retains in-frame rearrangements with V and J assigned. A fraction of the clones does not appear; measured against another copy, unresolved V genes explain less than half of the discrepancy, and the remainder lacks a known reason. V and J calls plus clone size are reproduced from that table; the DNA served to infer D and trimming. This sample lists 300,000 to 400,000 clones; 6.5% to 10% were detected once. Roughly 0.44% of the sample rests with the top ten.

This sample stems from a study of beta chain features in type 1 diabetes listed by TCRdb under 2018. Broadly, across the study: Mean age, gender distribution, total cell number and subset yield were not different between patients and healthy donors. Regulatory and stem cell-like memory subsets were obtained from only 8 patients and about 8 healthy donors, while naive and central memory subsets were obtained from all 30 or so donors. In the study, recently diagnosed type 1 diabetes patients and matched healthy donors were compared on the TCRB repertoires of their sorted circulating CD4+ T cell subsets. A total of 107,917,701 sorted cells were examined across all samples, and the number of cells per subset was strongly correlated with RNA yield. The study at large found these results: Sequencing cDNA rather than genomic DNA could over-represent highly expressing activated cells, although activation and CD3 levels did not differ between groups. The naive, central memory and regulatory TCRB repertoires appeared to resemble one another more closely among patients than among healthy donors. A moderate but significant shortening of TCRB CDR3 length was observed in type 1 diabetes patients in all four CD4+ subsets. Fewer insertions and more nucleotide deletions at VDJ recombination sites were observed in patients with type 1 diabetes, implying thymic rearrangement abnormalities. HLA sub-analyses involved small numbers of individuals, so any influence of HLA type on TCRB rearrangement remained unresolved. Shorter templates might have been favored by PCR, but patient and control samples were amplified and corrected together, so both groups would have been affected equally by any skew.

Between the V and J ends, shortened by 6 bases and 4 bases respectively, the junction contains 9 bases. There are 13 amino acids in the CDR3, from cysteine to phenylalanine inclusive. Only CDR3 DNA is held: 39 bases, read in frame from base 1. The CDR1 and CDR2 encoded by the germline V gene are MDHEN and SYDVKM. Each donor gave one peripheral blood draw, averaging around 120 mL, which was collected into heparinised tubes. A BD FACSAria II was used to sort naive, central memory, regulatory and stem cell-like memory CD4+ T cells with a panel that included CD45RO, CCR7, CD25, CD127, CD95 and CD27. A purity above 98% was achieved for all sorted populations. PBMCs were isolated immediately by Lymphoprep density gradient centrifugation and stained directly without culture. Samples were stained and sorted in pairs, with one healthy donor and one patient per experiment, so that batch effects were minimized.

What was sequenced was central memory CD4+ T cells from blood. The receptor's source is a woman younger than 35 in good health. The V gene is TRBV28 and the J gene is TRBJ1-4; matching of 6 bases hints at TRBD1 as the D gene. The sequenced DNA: TGTGCCAGCAGCCGGACAGTTAATGAAAAACTGTTTTTT. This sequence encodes CASSRTVNEKLFF.